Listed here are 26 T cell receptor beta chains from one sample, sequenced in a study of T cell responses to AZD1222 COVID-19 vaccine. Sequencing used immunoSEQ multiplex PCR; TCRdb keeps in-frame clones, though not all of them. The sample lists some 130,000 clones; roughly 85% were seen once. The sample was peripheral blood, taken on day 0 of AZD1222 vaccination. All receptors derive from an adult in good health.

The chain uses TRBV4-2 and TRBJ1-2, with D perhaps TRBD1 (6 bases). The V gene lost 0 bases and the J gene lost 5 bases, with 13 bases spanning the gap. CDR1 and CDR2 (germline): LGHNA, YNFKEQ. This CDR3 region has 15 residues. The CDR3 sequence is CASSQEGRGIYGYTF. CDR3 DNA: TGTGCCAGCAGCCAAGAAGGGAGGGGGATTTATGGCTACACCTTC.

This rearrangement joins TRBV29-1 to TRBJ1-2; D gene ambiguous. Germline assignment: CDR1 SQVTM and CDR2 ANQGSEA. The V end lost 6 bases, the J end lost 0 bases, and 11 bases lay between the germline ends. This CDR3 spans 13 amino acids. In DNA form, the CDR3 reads TGCAGCGTCCTGAGGGCAGCTAACTATGGCTACACCTTC. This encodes CSVLRAANYGYTF.

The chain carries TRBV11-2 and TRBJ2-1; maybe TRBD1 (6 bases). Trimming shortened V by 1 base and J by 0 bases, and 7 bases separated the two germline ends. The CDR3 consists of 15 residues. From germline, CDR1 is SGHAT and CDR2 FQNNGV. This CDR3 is CASSLADSSYNEQFF. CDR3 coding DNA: TGTGCCAGCAGCTTAGCGGACAGCTCCTACAATGAGCAGTTCTTC.

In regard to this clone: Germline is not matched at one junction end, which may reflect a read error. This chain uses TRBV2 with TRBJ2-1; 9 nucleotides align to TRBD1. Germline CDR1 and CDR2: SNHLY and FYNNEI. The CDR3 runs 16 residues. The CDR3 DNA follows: TGTGCCAGCAGGGAAGTAGGACAGGGGAGATACAATGAGCAGTTCTTC. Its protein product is CASREVGQGRYNEQFF.

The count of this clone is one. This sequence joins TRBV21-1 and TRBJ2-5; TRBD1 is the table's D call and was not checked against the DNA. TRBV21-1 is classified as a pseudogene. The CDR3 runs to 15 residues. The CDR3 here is CASSSSGTGGGTQYF. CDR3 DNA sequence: TGTGCCAGCAGCTCATCCGGGACAGGGGGGGGGACCCAGTACTTC.

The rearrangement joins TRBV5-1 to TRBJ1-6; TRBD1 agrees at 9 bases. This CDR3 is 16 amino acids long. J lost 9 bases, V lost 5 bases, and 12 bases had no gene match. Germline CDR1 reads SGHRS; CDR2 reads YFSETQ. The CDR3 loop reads CASSSEQGAGGSPLHF. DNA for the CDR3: TGCGCCAGCAGTTCAGAACAGGGGGCGGGTGGTTCACCCCTCCACTTT. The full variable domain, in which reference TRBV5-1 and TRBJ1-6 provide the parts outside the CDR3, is KAGVTQTPRYLIKTRGQQVTLSCSPISGHRSVSWYQQTPGQGLQFLFEYFSETQRNKGNFPGRFSGRQFSNSRSEMNVSTLELGDSALYLCASSSEQGAGGSPLHFGNGTRLTVT.

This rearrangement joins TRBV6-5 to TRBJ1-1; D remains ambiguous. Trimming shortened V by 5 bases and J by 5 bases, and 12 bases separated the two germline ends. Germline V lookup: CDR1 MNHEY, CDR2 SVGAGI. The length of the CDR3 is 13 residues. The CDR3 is CASSTWVLTEAFF. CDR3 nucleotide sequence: TGTGCCAGCAGTACCTGGGTGCTTACTGAAGCTTTCTTT.

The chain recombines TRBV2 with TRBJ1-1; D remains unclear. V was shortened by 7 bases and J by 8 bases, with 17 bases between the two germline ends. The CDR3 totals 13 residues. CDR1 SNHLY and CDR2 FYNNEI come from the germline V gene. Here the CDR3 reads CASTSRLDKEAFF. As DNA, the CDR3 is TGTGCCAGCACCTCCCGCCTGGATAAGGAAGCTTTCTTT. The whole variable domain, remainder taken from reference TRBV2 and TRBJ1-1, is EPEVTQTPSHQVTQMGQEVILRCVPISNHLYFYWYRQILGQKVEFLVSFYNNEISEKSEIFDDQFSVERPDGSNFTLKIRSTKLEDSAMYFCASTSRLDKEAFFGQGTRLTVV.

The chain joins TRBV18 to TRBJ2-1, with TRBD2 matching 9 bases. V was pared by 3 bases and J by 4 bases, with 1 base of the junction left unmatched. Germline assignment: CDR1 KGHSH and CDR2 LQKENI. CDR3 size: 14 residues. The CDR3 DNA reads TGTGCCAGCTCACCGGCGGGAGGGTACAATGAGCAGTTCTTC. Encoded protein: CASSPAGGYNEQFF.

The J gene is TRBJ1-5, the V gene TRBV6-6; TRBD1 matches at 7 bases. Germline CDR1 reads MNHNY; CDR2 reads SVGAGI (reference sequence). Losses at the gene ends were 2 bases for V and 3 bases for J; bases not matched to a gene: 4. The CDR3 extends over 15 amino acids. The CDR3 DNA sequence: TGTGCCAGCAGTTACAGGGGGCAGACCAATCAGCCCCAGCATTTT. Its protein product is CASSYRGQTNQPQHF.

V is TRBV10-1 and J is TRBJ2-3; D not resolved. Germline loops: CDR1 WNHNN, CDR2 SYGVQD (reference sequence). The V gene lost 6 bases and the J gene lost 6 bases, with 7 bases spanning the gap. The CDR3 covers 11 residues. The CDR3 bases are TGCGCCAGCAGGAAAGTTGATACGCAGTATTTT. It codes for CASRKVDTQYF.

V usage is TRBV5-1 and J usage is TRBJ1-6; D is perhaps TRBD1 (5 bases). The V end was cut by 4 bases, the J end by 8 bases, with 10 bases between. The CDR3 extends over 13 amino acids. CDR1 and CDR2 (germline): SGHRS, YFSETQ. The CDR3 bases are TGCGCCAGCAGCCCTGGGGGGGATTCACCCCTCCACTTT. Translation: CASSPGGDSPLHF.

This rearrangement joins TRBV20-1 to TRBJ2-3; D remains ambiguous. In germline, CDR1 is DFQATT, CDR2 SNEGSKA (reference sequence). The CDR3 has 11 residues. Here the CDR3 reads CRAQVADTQYF. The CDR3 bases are TGCAGAGCCCAGGTCGCAGATACGCAGTATTTT.

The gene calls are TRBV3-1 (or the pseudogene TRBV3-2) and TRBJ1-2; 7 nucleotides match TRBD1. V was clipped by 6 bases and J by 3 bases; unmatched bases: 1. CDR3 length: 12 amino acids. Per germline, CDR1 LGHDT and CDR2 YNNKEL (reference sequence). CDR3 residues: CASRGQYYGYTF. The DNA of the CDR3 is TGTGCCAGCAGGGGACAGTACTATGGCTACACCTTC.

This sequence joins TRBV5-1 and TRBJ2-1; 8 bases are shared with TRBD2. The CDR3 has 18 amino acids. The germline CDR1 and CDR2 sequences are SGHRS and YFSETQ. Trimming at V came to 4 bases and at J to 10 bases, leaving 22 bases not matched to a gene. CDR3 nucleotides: TGCGCCAGCAGCGCCGCCAAGGATAGCGGGAATAGGTTCAGCGAGCAGTTCTTC. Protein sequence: CASSAAKDSGNRFSEQFF.

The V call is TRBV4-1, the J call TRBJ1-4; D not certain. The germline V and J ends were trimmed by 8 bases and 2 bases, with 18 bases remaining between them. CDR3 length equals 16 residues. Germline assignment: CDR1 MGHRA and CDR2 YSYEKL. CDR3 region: CASAISGPGTNEKLFF. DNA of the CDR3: TGCGCCAGCGCAATCAGCGGTCCCGGGACTAATGAAAAACTGTTTTTT.

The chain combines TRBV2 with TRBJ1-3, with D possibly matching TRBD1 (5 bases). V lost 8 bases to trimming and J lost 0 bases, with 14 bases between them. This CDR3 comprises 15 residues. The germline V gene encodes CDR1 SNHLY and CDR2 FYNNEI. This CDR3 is CASQGVSLSGNTIYF. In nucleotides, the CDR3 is TGTGCCAGCCAGGGCGTTTCTCTCTCTGGAAACACCATATATTTT.

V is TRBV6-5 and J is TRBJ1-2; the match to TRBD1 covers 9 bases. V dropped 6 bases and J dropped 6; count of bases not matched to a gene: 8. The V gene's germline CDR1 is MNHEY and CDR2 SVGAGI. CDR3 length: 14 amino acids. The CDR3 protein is CASSTPRTGDGYTF. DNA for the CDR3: TGTGCCAGCAGCACACCCAGGACAGGGGATGGCTACACCTTC.

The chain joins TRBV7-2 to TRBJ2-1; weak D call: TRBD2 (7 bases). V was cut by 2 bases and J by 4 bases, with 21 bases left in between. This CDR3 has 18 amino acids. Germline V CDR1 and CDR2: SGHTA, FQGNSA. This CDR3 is CASSLPMGGGASYNEQFF. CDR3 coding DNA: TGTGCCAGCAGCTTACCCATGGGAGGGGGGGCCAGTTACAATGAGCAGTTCTTC.

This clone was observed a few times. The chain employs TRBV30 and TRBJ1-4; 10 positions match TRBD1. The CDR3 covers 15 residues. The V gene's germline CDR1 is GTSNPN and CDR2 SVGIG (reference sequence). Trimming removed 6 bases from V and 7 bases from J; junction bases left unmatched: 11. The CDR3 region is CACSPGTGESEKLFF. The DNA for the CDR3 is TGTGCCTGCTCCCCCGGGACAGGGGAATCTGAAAAACTGTTTTTT.

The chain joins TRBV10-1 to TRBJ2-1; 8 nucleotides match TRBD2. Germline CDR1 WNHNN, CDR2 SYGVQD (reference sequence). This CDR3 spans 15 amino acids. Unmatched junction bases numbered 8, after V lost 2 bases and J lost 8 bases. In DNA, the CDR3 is TGCGCCAGCAGTGAGGGCATTAGCGGGACGTATGAGCAGTTCTTC. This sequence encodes CASSEGISGTYEQFF.

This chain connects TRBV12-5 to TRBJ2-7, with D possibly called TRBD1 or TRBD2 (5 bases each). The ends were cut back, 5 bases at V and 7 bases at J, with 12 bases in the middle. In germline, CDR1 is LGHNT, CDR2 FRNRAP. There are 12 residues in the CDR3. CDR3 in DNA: TGTGCTAGTGGTCCGGGGTGGGGGGAGCAGTACTTC. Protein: CASGPGWGEQYF.

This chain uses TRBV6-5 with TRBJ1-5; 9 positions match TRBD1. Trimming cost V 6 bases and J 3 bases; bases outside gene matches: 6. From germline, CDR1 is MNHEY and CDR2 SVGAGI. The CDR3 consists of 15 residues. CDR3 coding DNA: TGTGCCAGCAGCTTTCGGACAGGGGCCAATCAGCCCCAGCATTTT. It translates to CASSFRTGANQPQHF.

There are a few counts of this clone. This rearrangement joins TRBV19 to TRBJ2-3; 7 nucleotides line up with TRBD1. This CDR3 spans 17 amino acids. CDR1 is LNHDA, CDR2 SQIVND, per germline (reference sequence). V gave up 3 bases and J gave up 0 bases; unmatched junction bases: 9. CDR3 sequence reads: CASSIRGQRASTDTQYF. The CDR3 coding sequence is TGTGCCAGTAGTATCCGGGGACAGAGAGCTAGCACAGATACGCAGTATTTT.

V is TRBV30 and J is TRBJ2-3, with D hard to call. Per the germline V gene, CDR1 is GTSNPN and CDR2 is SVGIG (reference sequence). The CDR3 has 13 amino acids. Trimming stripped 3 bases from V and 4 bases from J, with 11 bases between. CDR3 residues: CAWSEARSDTQYF. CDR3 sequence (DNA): TGTGCCTGGAGCGAGGCCCGGTCAGATACGCAGTATTTT.

The CDR3 spells CATSDPPGDTQYF. CDR3 bases: TGTGCCACCAGTGACCCGCCGGGGGATACGCAGTATTTT. The genes are TRBV24-1 and TRBJ2-3, with a possible D match to TRBD2 (5 bases). V was trimmed by 4 bases and J by 6 bases, leaving 10 bases between them. From germline, CDR1 is KGHDR and CDR2 SFDVKD. The CDR3 totals 13 residues.